This TCR beta chain is from a study of CD8+CD57+ T cells in acquired aplastic anemia. Across the whole study: Mean yield of DNA from sorted CD4+ and CD8+ cells was 3 to 3.5 ug.

Study-wide results and caveats: A set of approximately 29 CD8+ CDR3 sequences was shared between patients and controls, and these sequences appeared highly expressed in patients. Statistical testing detected no significant gap in CD8+ Simpson's diversity between patients and controls.

Concerning this clonotype: Its antigen remains unidentified.

Genomic DNA was employed as the template in profiling TCR beta VDJ and CDR3. TCRdb re-derived calls from the reads in MiXCR, one entry per CDR3 protein. The sample contains roughly 100,000 distinct CDR3 sequences, less than 75% of which appear only once. The sequenced patients had an expansion of CD8+CD57+ cells seen by flow cytometry. A severe acquired aplastic anemia diagnosis applied to all patients. Germline V gene sequence: CDR1 MNHNS, CDR2 SASEGT. V was trimmed by 6 bases and J by 0 bases, leaving 9 bases between them. There are 13 residues in the CDR3. V gene TRBV6-1 combines with J gene TRBJ2-7, with unresolved D. Sequencing input: sorted CD4+, CD8+, or CD8+CD57+ T cells (not recorded which) from PBMCs. The receptor was derived from a human donor with aplastic anemia. The CDR3 is CASSWQSSYEQYF. Written as DNA, the CDR3 is TGTGCCAGCAGCTGGCAGAGCTCCTACGAGCAGTACTTC.